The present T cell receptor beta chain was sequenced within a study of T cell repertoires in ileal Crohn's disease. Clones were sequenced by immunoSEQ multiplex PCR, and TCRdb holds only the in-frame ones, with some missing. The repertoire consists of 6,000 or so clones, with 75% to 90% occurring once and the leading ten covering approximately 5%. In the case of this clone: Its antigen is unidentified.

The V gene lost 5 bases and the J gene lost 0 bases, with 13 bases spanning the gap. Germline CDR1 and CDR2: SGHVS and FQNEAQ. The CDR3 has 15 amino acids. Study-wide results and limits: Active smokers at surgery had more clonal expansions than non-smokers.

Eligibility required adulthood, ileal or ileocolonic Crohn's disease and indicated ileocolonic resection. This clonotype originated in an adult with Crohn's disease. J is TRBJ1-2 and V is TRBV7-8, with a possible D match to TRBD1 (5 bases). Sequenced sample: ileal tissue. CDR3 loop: CASSKFTGPNYGYTF. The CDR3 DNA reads TGTGCCAGCAGCAAGTTTACGGGGCCTAACTATGGCTACACCTTC.